These 23 T cell receptor beta chains were all obtained from the same sample, sequenced in a study of beta chain features in type 1 diabetes. Overall study findings and caveats: Shorter TCRB CDR3s, moderately but significantly so, marked every one of the four CD4+ subsets in Type 1 diabetes patients.

What these receptors recognize is not known. The sequenced template was cDNA made from the entire isolated RNA. The protocol was immunoSEQ multiplex PCR, while the TCRdb copy is restricted to in-frame clones and leaves out a portion. The sample lists around 130,000 clones; 16% were seen once. Input material: central memory CD4+ T cells from blood. The receptors derive from a man under 40 with type 1 diabetes.

This clone was counted between two and nine times. V is TRBV7-2 and J is TRBJ2-1; D is uncertain. Germline lookup yields CDR1 SGHTA and CDR2 FQGNSA. The germline V and J ends were trimmed by 0 bases and 10 bases, with 10 bases remaining between them. The CDR3 covers 13 residues. The DNA of the CDR3 is TGTGCCAGCAGCTTAGCAGGGATGGGGGAGCAGTTCTTC. Its protein is CASSLAGMGEQFF. Looking up the rest from reference TRBV7-2 and TRBJ2-1 gives the full variable domain: GAGVSQSPSNKVTEKGKDVELRCDPISGHTALYWYRQSLGQGLEFLIYFQGNSAPDKSGLPSDRFSAERTGGSVSTLTIQRTQQEDSAVYLCASSLAGMGEQFFGPGTRLTVL.

The chain carries TRBV5-1 and TRBJ1-1; 7 positions match TRBD1. CDR1 and CDR2 from the germline V gene are SGHRS and YFSETQ. This CDR3 comprises 15 residues. Unmatched junction bases numbered 6, after V lost 0 bases and J lost 4 bases. The CDR3 nucleotides read TGCGCCAGCAGCTTGGCGGTCTCAGGGGGCACTGAAGCTTTCTTT. Its protein is CASSLAVSGGTEAFF.

This clone was counted only a few times. This sample includes further DNA sequences coding for the same CDR3. The chain is built from TRBV2 and TRBJ1-5; possibly TRBD1 for D (5 bases). Trimming removed 3 bases at V and 6 bases at J, with 12 bases between. CDR3 length: 14 amino acids. CDR1 and CDR2 from the germline V gene are SNHLY and FYNNEI. The CDR3: CASSENQGSQPQHF. CDR3 nucleotides: TGTGCCAGCAGTGAGAATCAGGGTTCTCAGCCCCAGCATTTT.

The rearrangement links TRBV28 to TRBJ2-3; 7 nucleotides line up with TRBD1. V lost 6 bases, J lost 0 bases, and 12 bases stayed unmatched. The CDR3 sequence is 17 residues long. From germline, CDR1 is MDHEN and CDR2 SYDVKM. The CDR3 nucleotides read TGTGCCAGCAGCCTACTACAGGGGATCGGGAGCACAGATACGCAGTATTTT. It yields the protein CASSLLQGIGSTDTQYF.

This clone was seen a few times. A much larger clone differs by one base, so this may be a read error. The V call is TRBV5-6, the J call TRBJ2-7; D call uncertain. The CDR3 is 16 residues long. From germline, CDR1 is SGHDT and CDR2 YYEEEE. CDR3 sequence reads: CARSSWTGRPRNEQYF. The CDR3 bases are TGTGCCCGCAGCTCCTGGACGGGCCGACCCCGCAACGAGCAGTACTTC.

This clone was seen only a few times. The chain employs TRBV7-9 and TRBJ2-1, with D hard to call. The CDR3 loop spans 15 amino acids. The V end was cut by 1 base, the J end by 3 bases, with 10 bases between. CDR1 and CDR2 from the germline V gene are SEHNR and FQNEAQ (reference sequence). The CDR3 here is CASSLDGNGYNEQFF. The DNA for the CDR3 is TGTGCCAGCAGCTTAGATGGTAACGGCTACAATGAGCAGTTCTTC.

V usage is TRBV19 and J usage is TRBJ1-2; TRBD1 aligns across 9 bases. CDR3 length equals 13 residues. Losses at the gene ends were 8 bases for V and 8 bases for J; bases not matched to a gene: 9. Germline V gene data show CDR1 as LNHDA and CDR2 as SQIVND (reference sequence). The CDR3 protein is CASRDRDSWGYTF. CDR3 nucleotides: TGTGCCAGTCGGGACAGGGACTCTTGGGGCTACACCTTC.

This clone appeared a few times. A clone one base away is much larger, so this may be a read error. Other DNA sequences from this sample encode an identical CDR3 as well. The chain carries TRBV2 and TRBJ2-1; no reliable D call. The length of the CDR3 is 11 residues. CDR1 and CDR2 (germline): SNHLY, FYNNEI. Trimming took 6 bases from V and 3 from J, leaving 3 bases between them. The CDR3 is CASRDYNEQFF. CDR3 bases: TGTGCCAGCAGGGACTACAATGAGCAGTTCTTC.

This clone has a handful of counts. Other DNA sequences in this specimen translate into the identical CDR3. The CDR3 DNA is TGCAGCGTAGGACAGGGGGACGGTCAGCCCCAGCATTTT. Amino acid sequence: CSVGQGDGQPQHF. The chain couples TRBV29-1 to TRBJ1-5, with 10 bases fitting TRBD1. The V gene end was trimmed by 6 bases and the J gene end by 6 bases; junction bases not matched to a gene: 5. The CDR3 extends over 13 amino acids. Germline CDR1 is SQVTM and CDR2 is ANQGSEA.

The chain has TRBV7-2 and TRBJ1-1; TRBD1 matches 10 bases. The length of the CDR3 is 18 residues. CDR1 and CDR2 from the germline V gene are SGHTA and FQGNSA. J was trimmed by 1 base and V by 5 bases; bases with no gene match: 13. The CDR3 loop is CASSGRPGQGWKNTEAFF. The CDR3 DNA reads as TGTGCCAGCAGCGGTAGACCGGGACAGGGGTGGAAGAACACTGAAGCTTTCTTT.

This clone was seen more than once but under ten times. This rearrangement joins TRBV4-2 to TRBJ2-1, with a weak D call TRBD1 (6 bases). Trimming left V 0 bases short and J 7 bases short, with 13 bases between. CDR3 length: 15 amino acids. CDR1 LGHNA and CDR2 YNFKEQ come from the germline V gene. CDR3 DNA sequence: TGTGCCAGCAGCCAAGATAGCCAGGGGATGAATGAGCAGTTCTTC. Amino acid sequence: CASSQDSQGMNEQFF.

This chain joins TRBV27 and TRBJ2-7, with D unclear. Germline CDR1 MNHEY, CDR2 SMNVEV (reference sequence). The length of the CDR3 is 13 residues. The germline V and J ends were trimmed by 5 bases and 3 bases, with 11 bases remaining between them. DNA for the CDR3: TGTGCCAGCAGTCCCAGCATCCGCTACGAGCAGTACTTC. This translates into CASSPSIRYEQYF.

This rearrangement joins TRBV9 to TRBJ1-3, with D possibly being TRBD1 (5 bases). In germline, CDR1 is SGDLS, CDR2 YYNGEE. With 4 bases removed from V and 0 bases from J, the gap between germline ends came to 11 bases. The CDR3 consists of 15 residues. CDR3 coding DNA: TGTGCCAGCAGCTTAGGGGACGGCTCTGGAAACACCATATATTTT. Translating it yields CASSLGDGSGNTIYF.

This clone was seen a handful of times. The chain couples TRBV9 to TRBJ1-6; no clear D gene. The V gene lost 0 bases and the J gene lost 8 bases, with 9 bases spanning the gap. The CDR3 runs 14 residues. Germline CDR1 SGDLS, CDR2 YYNGEE. CDR3 DNA: TGTGCCAGCAGCGTAGCGTTTGTGGATTCACCCCTCCACTTT. The encoded protein is CASSVAFVDSPLHF.

This clone was detected only a few times. V usage is TRBV27 and J usage is TRBJ2-7, with unresolved D. Trimming shortened V by 1 base and J by 0 bases, and 7 bases separated the two germline ends. CDR3 length: 14 residues. Germline V CDR1 and CDR2: MNHEY, SMNVEV (reference sequence). CDR3 loop: CASSLLPNSYEQYF. The CDR3 nucleotides are TGTGCCAGCAGTTTATTACCTAACTCCTACGAGCAGTACTTC.

The chain couples TRBV28 to TRBJ2-3, with D possibly TRBD1 on 6 matching bases. The germline V gene encodes CDR1 MDHEN and CDR2 SYDVKM. Trimming pared 5 bases from V and 2 bases from J, leaving 14 bases between. The CDR3 sequence is 15 residues long. The CDR3 nucleotides read TGTGCCAGCAGTACAAGGACAGAGAACACAGATACGCAGTATTTT. This sequence encodes CASSTRTENTDTQYF.

The chain couples TRBV18 to TRBJ1-2, with 8 bases lining up with TRBD1. There are 13 residues in the CDR3. Germline CDR1 and CDR2: KGHSH and LQKENI. V dropped 4 bases and J dropped 7; count of bases not matched to a gene: 5. The CDR3: CASSQNGQGGYTF. The CDR3 nucleotides read TGTGCCAGCTCACAAAACGGACAGGGTGGCTACACCTTC.

There are a few counts of this clone. The J gene is TRBJ1-2, the V gene TRBV2; 8 bases are shared with TRBD1. The CDR3 extends over 12 amino acids. Trimming at V came to 6 bases and at J to 8 bases, leaving 5 bases not matched to a gene. The germline V gene has CDR1 SNHLY and CDR2 FYNNEI. The CDR3 nucleotides are TGTGCCAGCAGGGACAGGGTAAAGGGCTACACCTTC. Protein product: CASRDRVKGYTF.

This clone was counted ten times or more. The gene calls are TRBV5-1 and TRBJ2-1; tentatively, D is TRBD1 (6 bases). Trimming removed 0 bases at V and 6 bases at J, with 10 bases between. CDR1 and CDR2 from the germline V gene are SGHRS and YFSETQ. This CDR3 contains 14 residues. The DNA of the CDR3 is TGCGCCAGCAGCTTGGAGGGGACAAGCAATGAGCAGTTCTTC. The encoded protein is CASSLEGTSNEQFF.

The J gene is TRBJ2-5, the V gene TRBV29-1; no clear D gene. The CDR3 totals 13 residues. With 1 base removed from V and 2 bases from J, the gap between germline ends came to 8 bases. Germline-derived CDR1 and CDR2 are SQVTM and ANQGSEA. CDR3 region: CSVEARGQETQYF. CDR3 nucleotides: TGCAGCGTTGAAGCTCGCGGTCAAGAGACCCAGTACTTC.

This clone turned up a few times. This chain joins TRBV10-3 and TRBJ1-1; D may be TRBD1 (6 bases). Germline V CDR1 and CDR2: ENHRY, SYGVKD. V was pared by 7 bases and J by 7 bases, with 16 bases between. CDR3 length: 13 amino acids. The CDR3 DNA follows: TGTGCCATCAAGTCGAACAGGGTTCATGAAGCTTTCTTT. It codes for CAIKSNRVHEAFF.

This chain connects TRBV28 to TRBJ2-3; possible D gene TRBD2, 6 bases. The CDR3 spans 15 residues. V was shortened by 4 bases and J by 1 base, with 12 bases between the two germline ends. CDR1 is MDHEN, CDR2 SYDVKM, per germline. The DNA for the CDR3 is TGTGCCAGCAGTTCACCGGGGGATCGCACAGATACGCAGTATTTT. Residues: CASSSPGDRTDTQYF.

This clone has only a few counts. V usage is TRBV4-1 and J usage is TRBJ2-5, with D hard to call. The CDR3 contains 13 residues. The germline V and J ends were trimmed by 2 bases and 2 bases, with 6 bases remaining between them. Germline values: CDR1 MGHRA, CDR2 YSYEKL. The CDR3: CASSQLDQETQYF. In DNA form, the CDR3 reads TGCGCCAGCAGCCAACTTGATCAAGAGACCCAGTACTTC.